The T cell receptor beta chain described here comes from a study of T cell responses to AZD1222 COVID-19 vaccine. Generated by immunoSEQ multiplex PCR, the TCRdb table keeps only in-frame clones and is missing some. The sample shows around 110,000 clones, just under 95% of them seen only once. CDR1 LNHDA and CDR2 SQIVND come from the germline V gene (reference sequence). This CDR3 is built from 16 residues. Between the trimmed V and J ends, which lost 2 bases and 0 bases, there was a span of 11 bases. The sequencing here drew on peripheral blood, taken on day 0 of AZD1222 vaccination. This TCR was sampled from an adult in good health. V usage is TRBV19 and J usage is TRBJ1-5; D unclear. The CDR3 DNA reads TGTGCCAGTAGTATAATGGGTTTCTCTAGCAATCAGCCCCAGCATTTT. This translates into CASSIMGFSSNQPQHF.